A single T cell receptor (beta chain) is shown here with its context. The antigen is not known. PCR was performed using 60 Vbeta and 13 Jbeta primers. TCRdb's copy holds only in-frame clones and misses some; the assay was immunoSEQ multiplex PCR. Altogether under 150,000 clones are present, around 78% being singletons, with the ten largest covering 2.8%. Donors likely had unrecorded immune exposures despite being nominally healthy when sampled. The data were taken from a study of cytomegalovirus exposure and HLA in healthy donors. Background on the study: Clustering assigned 81% of the approximately 430 genotyped donors to the Caucasian-associated ancestry cluster.

Germline loops: CDR1 SQVTM, CDR2 ANQGSEA. V lost 4 bases and J lost 7, with 13 bases in between. CDR3 length: 13 residues. Study-wide findings and caveats: The dataset shows that most TCR sequences were rare, while some public TCRs occurred in many donors. Specificity of a few CMV-associated chains for CMV antigens was verified in vitro.

The V call is TRBV29-1, the J call TRBJ1-4; D gene ambiguous. Sequencing used PBMCs. This receptor was identified in a male donor in good health and CMV-seronegative. The CDR3 reads CSVALFLGEKLFF. CDR3 DNA sequence: TGCAGCGTTGCCCTCTTCCTAGGTGAAAAACTGTTTTTT.